This entry describes one TCR beta chain. This clonotype was observed once. The antigen it recognizes is unknown. No base-level quality is on record; no much larger clone is a single base apart. A lone read is weak support. This sample is drawn from a study of identical twins (dated by TCRdb to 2016 to 2017). Describing the broader study: TCR alpha and beta repertoires from monozygotic twins, unrelated adults of various ages and cord blood were deep-sequenced to test whether fetal clonotypes persist. To rule out contamination, the twin experiments were replicated at different times with different library preparation protocols.

Library preparation employed 5' RACE. The reads were generated on an Illumina HiSeq 2000. Template switching added a universal primer binding site, and the final cDNA carried a unique molecular identifier that allowed TCR cDNA molecules to be counted accurately. Specific primers in the conserved constant-segment region were used to synthesize first-strand cDNA for TCR alpha and beta chains. To control for contamination, each cDNA library was double barcoded with a SMART-Mk sample barcode plus Illumina barcodes. TruSeq adapter sequences and Illumina sample barcodes were added in two successive PCR steps. Sequencing of the TCR alpha and beta cDNA libraries was done on the Illumina HiSeq platform using custom primers. As for how the authors treated the data: Unique molecular identifiers were extracted from raw reads with MiGEC, and CDR3 positions were determined with MiXCR. Recombination models were inferred per individual with the repgenHMM and IGoR tools using an EM algorithm. The tcR package in R was used for shared clonotype analysis, with sharing normalized by the product of cloneset sizes. Out-of-frame nonproductive sequences were analyzed to study raw recombination free of thymic and clonal selection effects. TCRdb reprocessed the public reads (quality trimming at Q25 with fastp, clone calling with MiXCR) and kept in-frame beta chains. Rows are combined by CDR3 protein, so each entry shows the most common genes and DNA. These V and J calls derive from TCRdb rather than the authors' analysis. This sample lists hundreds of thousands of distinct CDR3 sequences; 18% were detected once. Around 13% of the sample lies in the top ten.

All donors were healthy Caucasians. Three pairs of female monozygotic twins, all aged about 18 to 29 years, made up the twin cohort. RNA for TCR libraries was isolated from peripheral blood mononuclear cells. Study-wide conclusions, independent of this receptor: Abundant cord blood beta clonotypes had fewer insertions, young adult naive repertoires showed a similar but weaker trend, and memory repertoires showed no such trend. Conclusions relied on cross-sectional statistical analysis, since the same donors could not be followed over many years. Zero-insertion analyses could be partly confounded by invariant T cells such as MAIT and iNKT, although diverse VJ usage argued against such confounding for most clonotypes. In monozygotic twins, recombination models systematically underestimated out-of-frame TCR alpha sharing, but the models matched the sharing seen between unrelated individuals. Excess twin sharing in beta out-of-frame sequences was weaker because fewer shared sequences lowered the signal-to-noise ratio. Compared with coincidental sharing between unrelated individuals, out-of-frame TCR alpha sequences shared between twins had an excess of sequences with low generation probability.

Including the terminal cysteine and phenylalanine, the CDR3 comprises 13 residues. Solely the CDR3 DNA is kept, with 39 bases framed from the first base. CDR1 and CDR2, looked up from the germline V gene, are SQVTM and ANQGSEA. For this chain, trimming is 8 bases at the V end and 3 bases at the J end, and the number of junction bases without a gene match is 5. These same records also appear under a second study, on T cells expressing NK-cell markers. The second study reports: TCR beta-chain repertoires were profiled in sorted CD3+CD56+NKG2C+, CD3+CD56+NKG2C- and CD3+CD56-NKG2C+ T-cell subsets from roughly eight donors. Seven of the eight sequenced donors were HCMV-seropositive and one was HCMV-seronegative. To restrict sorting to alphabetaTCR-expressing T cells, an anti-gammadeltaTCR antibody was added in several experiments. In roughly six donors, the dominant CD3+CD56+NKG2C+ clonotypes were among the top 10 CD8+ clonotypes and accounted for about 1.0-7.0% of CD8+ T cells. Those dominant clonotypes were again the most abundant among CD3+CD56-NKG2C+ cells in a handful of donors, at about 25-60.1%. Whether the expanded NKG2C-expressing T cell clones were specific for HCMV antigens was left unclear. Randomly selected healthy volunteers, three men and five women, were used as the eight sequenced donors. To determine HCMV serostatus, a commercial ELISA kit was used to detect HCMV-specific IgG in serum. For several donors, bulk peripheral blood T-cell repertoires were additionally sequenced from unsorted PBMC. MIGEC handled demultiplexing of the reads and grouping by UMI, while MiTCR was used to assemble and quantify clonotypes. To exclude erroneous sequences, any TCR cDNA sequence not supported by at least two reads was discarded. The tcR package was used for downstream repertoire analysis, and clonotypes were matched between fractions using CDR3 nucleotide sequence together with V segment. VDJmatch was used to annotate antigen specificity against VDJdb, with one amino acid substitution allowed in CDR3.

The receptor was derived from a young woman in good health. Sequencing was performed on PBMCs. Recombination joined TRBV29-1 with TRBJ2-1; TRBD2 fits 9 bases in the junction. The DNA sequence follows: TGCAGCTTTGTAGCGGGGGTCTACAATGAGCAGTTCTTC. The resulting protein is CSFVAGVYNEQFF.